The T cell receptor beta chain under discussion was sequenced for a study of vaccination effects on CD4 cells after COVID-19. Turning to the study itself: Post-vaccine sampling occurred a median 72 days after the second dose. Study outcomes and limitations: Among infection- and vaccine-induced clones, marked clonal contraction occurred late after vaccination.

On this clone itself: Its antigen is as yet unknown. At one boundary the junction diverges from the germline segment, which might be a read error.

The CDR3 is made up of 12 amino acids. The germline V gene has CDR1 SGHNT and CDR2 YYREEE (reference sequence). TCRdb's copy holds only in-frame clones and misses some; the assay was immunoSEQ multiplex PCR. The sample shows approximately 61,000 clones, approximately 80% of them seen only once. When around 10 days of culture had elapsed, CD4+ T cells were isolated. Each person got two doses of an mRNA SARS-CoV-2 vaccine, BNT162b2 or mRNA-1273. No vaccinee had earlier SARS-CoV-2 infection, and nucleocapsid antibodies were negative. The material sequenced was CD4+ T cells from PBMCs cultured without peptide, taken after COVID-19 vaccination. This chain uses TRBV5-4 with TRBJ2-7, with D possibly being TRBD2 (5 bases). This receptor was obtained from a human donor who received a COVID-19 vaccine. This CDR3 is CASSFTAGPPDF. The CDR3 region has the DNA TGTGCCAGCAGCTTTACCGCGGGTCCCCCCGACTTC. Full variable domain (rest looked up from reference TRBV5-4 and TRBJ2-7): ETGVTQSPTHLIKTRGQQVTLRCSSQSGHNTVSWYQQALGQGPQFIFQYYREEENGRGNFPPRFSGLQFPNYSSELNVNALELDDSALYLCASSFTAGPPDFGPGTRLTVT.